This T cell receptor (beta chain) was sequenced in a study of shared clonotypes between healthy human individuals. Study findings and constraints: An expected dependence of interdonor clonotype sharing on sequencing depth was noted.

This CDR3 has 13 amino acids. The germline V and J ends were trimmed by 0 bases and 6 bases, with 9 bases remaining between them. Germline CDR1 reads SGHRS; CDR2 reads YFSETQ. Using immunoSEQ multiplex PCR, the repertoire was profiled, and TCRdb retains in-frame clones only, with some absent. The sample carries over 2,000,000 clones, roughly 93% recorded once. CD45RO-negative cells were positively selected for CCR7, leaving out terminally differentiated effector memory CD45RA+ cells. Of note for this clone: Its antigen is unidentified. The sample contains more than one DNA sequence encoding this CDR3.

The sample was naive CD8+ T cells from PBMCs. This clonotype was sampled from a man aged 18 to 29 in good health. Some clones in this sample may be carry-over from other donors' samples. The chain carries TRBV5-1 and TRBJ1-2, with D possibly being TRBD1 (5 bases). In nucleotides, the CDR3 is TGCGCCAGCAGCTTGGGAGGGGCTAATGGCTACACCTTC. Translated, it gives CASSLGGANGYTF.